Listed here are 12 T cell receptor beta chains from one sample, sequenced in a study of blood T cell repertoires in COVID-19. Profiled with immunoSEQ multiplex PCR; TCRdb holds only in-frame clones, not every one. The table includes roughly 69,000 clones, more than 75% detected once. Sequencing was performed on peripheral blood. These receptors came from a man in his 60s with COVID-19, enrolled during active disease.

This chain connects TRBV28 to TRBJ2-5; 9 bases map to TRBD2. CDR3 length: 13 amino acids. Germline lookup yields CDR1 MDHEN and CDR2 SYDVKM. The ends lost 7 bases at V and 7 bases at J; junction bases unmatched: 7. The DNA of the CDR3 is TGTGCCAGCACCATAGCGGGGGCCGGGACCCAGTACTTC. Amino acid sequence: CASTIAGAGTQYF.

The chain is built from TRBV6-5 and TRBJ2-7, with 7 bases fitting TRBD1. There are 14 residues in the CDR3. The V and J ends lost 4 bases and 1 base, in that order; junction bases with no gene match: 4. CDR1 and CDR2 (germline): MNHEY, SVGAGI. CDR3: CASSSPGGSYEQYF. As DNA, the CDR3 is TGTGCCAGCAGTTCGCCAGGGGGTTCCTACGAGCAGTACTTC.

The V call is TRBV18, the J call TRBJ2-7, with D tentatively TRBD2 (6 bases). This CDR3 has 13 amino acids. Trimming removed 2 bases at V and 6 bases at J, with 11 bases between. From germline, CDR1 is KGHSH and CDR2 LQKENI. CDR3 loop: CASSPSAEGEQYF. DNA for the CDR3: TGTGCCAGCTCACCATCAGCGGAGGGCGAGCAGTACTTC.

V gene TRBV12-3 or TRBV12-4 combines with J gene TRBJ1-1; TRBD1 is a possible D gene (6 bases). V was shortened by 1 base and J by 10 bases, with 10 bases between the two germline ends. The length of the CDR3 is 12 residues. CDR3 residues: CASSLETGGAFF. The CDR3 nucleotides are TGTGCCAGCAGTTTAGAGACAGGCGGAGCTTTCTTT.

The CDR3 nucleotides read TGTGCCACTACCCAGGGGGCTGAAGCTTTCTTT. As protein: CATTQGAEAFF. The chain employs TRBV24-1 and TRBJ1-1; the match to TRBD1 covers 7 bases. Germline trimming cut 10 bases from V and 6 bases from J; bases unmatched to any gene: 4. The CDR3 has 11 residues. Germline CDR1 is KGHDR and CDR2 is SFDVKD.

The CDR3 reads CASSYITGNEQFF. The CDR3 DNA follows: TGTGCCAGCAGTTACATTACAGGCAATGAGCAGTTCTTC. This chain connects TRBV6-5 to TRBJ2-1; the D gene is possibly TRBD1 (5 bases). CDR3 length: 13 amino acids. CDR1 is MNHEY and CDR2 is SVGAGI in the germline V gene. V shed 2 bases and J shed 6 bases, with 8 bases lying between them.

This chain uses TRBV28 with TRBJ1-1; 9 bases are a match to TRBD1. The germline gives CDR1 MDHEN, CDR2 SYDVKM. After removal of 2 bases from V and 11 bases from J, the junction contained 3 bases not matched to a gene. The CDR3 spans 12 residues. Here the CDR3 reads CASSLRTGAAFF. The CDR3 bases are TGTGCCAGCAGTTTAAGGACAGGGGCGGCTTTCTTT.

CDR3 in DNA: TGCGCCAGCAGCCAAGTCAGGGCCGGGACTGAAGCTTTCTTT. Translated: CASSQVRAGTEAFF. The rearrangement links TRBV5-1 to TRBJ1-1; D possibly corresponds to TRBD1 (5 bases). The CDR3 consists of 14 residues. Looked up from germline, CDR1 is SGHRS and CDR2 is YFSETQ. With 4 bases removed from V and 5 bases from J, the gap between germline ends came to 15 bases.

This clone was counted between two and nine times. The CDR3: CAWSVNWGRTPLHF. In nucleotides, the CDR3 is TGTGCCTGGAGCGTCAATTGGGGGCGCACACCCCTCCACTTT. The rearrangement joins TRBV30 to TRBJ1-6; tentative D call: TRBD1 (6 bases). The V gene's germline CDR1 is GTSNPN and CDR2 SVGIG (reference sequence). There are 14 residues in the CDR3. V was pared by 3 bases and J by 11 bases, with 17 bases between.

The chain combines TRBV5-1 with TRBJ2-7, with 8 bases identical to TRBD2. The CDR3 consists of 16 residues. The V gene end was trimmed by 1 base and the J gene end by 6 bases; junction bases not matched to a gene: 12. Per germline, CDR1 SGHRS and CDR2 YFSETQ. CDR3 nucleotide sequence: TGCGCCAGCAGCTTGCCTAGCGGGTCTGTGGAACGCGAGCAGTACTTC. Its translation is CASSLPSGSVEREQYF.

The chain has TRBV5-6 and TRBJ1-3, with unresolved D. V dropped 4 bases and J dropped 3 bases, with 8 bases sitting between them. The CDR3 extends over 13 amino acids. CDR1 SGHDT and CDR2 YYEEEE come from the germline V gene. Here the CDR3 DNA reads TGTGCCAGCAGCCCGGTTAGTGGAAACACCATATATTTT. Residues: CASSPVSGNTIYF.

The rearrangement links TRBV19 to TRBJ1-4; TRBD1 matches 7 bases. J was trimmed by 7 bases and V by 8 bases; bases with no gene match: 4. Germline loops: CDR1 LNHDA, CDR2 SQIVND (reference sequence). This CDR3 is 12 amino acids long. The CDR3 DNA reads as TGTGCCAGTTCAGGGGGAGGTGAAAAACTGTTTTTT. Amino acid sequence: CASSGGGEKLFF.